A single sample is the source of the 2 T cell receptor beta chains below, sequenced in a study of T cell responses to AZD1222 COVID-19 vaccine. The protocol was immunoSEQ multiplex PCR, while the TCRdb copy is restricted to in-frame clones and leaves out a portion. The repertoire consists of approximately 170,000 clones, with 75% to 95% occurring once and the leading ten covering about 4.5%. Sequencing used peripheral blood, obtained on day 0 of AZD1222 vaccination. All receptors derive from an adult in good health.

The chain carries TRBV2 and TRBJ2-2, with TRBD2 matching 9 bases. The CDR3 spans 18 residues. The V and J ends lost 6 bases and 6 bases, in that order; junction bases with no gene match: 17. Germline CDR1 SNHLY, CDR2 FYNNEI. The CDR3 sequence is CASSRTEGSGRGAGELFF. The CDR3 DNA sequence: TGTGCCAGCAGCCGAACGGAAGGTAGCGGGAGAGGGGCCGGGGAGCTGTTTTTT.

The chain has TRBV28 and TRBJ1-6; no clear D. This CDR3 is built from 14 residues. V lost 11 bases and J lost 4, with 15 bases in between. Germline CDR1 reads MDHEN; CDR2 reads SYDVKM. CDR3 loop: CAGGEGGYNSPLHF. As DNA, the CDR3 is TGTGCCGGAGGAGAGGGAGGATATAATTCACCCCTCCACTTT.